What follows describes a single TCR beta chain. This record comes from a study of blood T cell repertoires in COVID-19. Study information: Specimens from acute and convalescent COVID-19 originated in the United States, Italy and Spain.

Per the study methods: For nucleated cells, counts were estimated from reference gene primer amplification. The data were produced by immunoSEQ multiplex PCR, yet TCRdb's version contains in-frame clones alone and is incomplete. The D gene and trimming were derived from the DNA, and the V and J assignments and clone size from that table. The sample holds hundreds of thousands of clones, around 87% seen once. With 0 bases removed from V and 7 bases from J, the gap between germline ends came to 15 bases. Germline V CDR1 and CDR2: MNHEY, SMNVEV (reference sequence). This CDR3 comprises 15 residues. This sequence joins TRBV27 and TRBJ1-2; D gene unclear. Sequencing was performed on peripheral blood. The clonotype was recovered from a woman between 45 and 60 years old with COVID-19, enrolled during active disease. The DNA for the CDR3 is TGTGCCAGCAGTTTATCGTTCGGCATTGGGCTTGGCTACACCTTC. Protein: CASSLSFGIGLGYTF.